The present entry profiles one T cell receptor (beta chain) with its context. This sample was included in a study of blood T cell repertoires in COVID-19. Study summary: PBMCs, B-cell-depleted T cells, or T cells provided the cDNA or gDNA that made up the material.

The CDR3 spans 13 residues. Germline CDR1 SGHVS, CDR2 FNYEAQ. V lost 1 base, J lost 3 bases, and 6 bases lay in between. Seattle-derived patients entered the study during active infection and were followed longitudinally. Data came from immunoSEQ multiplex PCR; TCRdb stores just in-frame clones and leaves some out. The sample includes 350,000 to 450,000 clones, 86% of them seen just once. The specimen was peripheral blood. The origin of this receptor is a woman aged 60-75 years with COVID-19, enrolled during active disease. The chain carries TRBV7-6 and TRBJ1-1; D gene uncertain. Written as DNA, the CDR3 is TGTGCCAGCAGCTTAGGGCAGTACACTGAAGCTTTCTTT. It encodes CASSLGQYTEAFF.